This TCR beta chain is from a study of CD8 T cells in Susac syndrome. Random hexamers were used to reverse transcribe an amount of roughly 0.5 to 1 ug RNA. TCRdb passed the immunoSEQ multiplex PCR reads through MiXCR, listing each CDR3 protein once. The data show approximately 200,000 distinct CDR3 sequences, with nearly 97% seen just once and about 0.093% held by the top ten. Negative isolation yielded CD4+ and CD8+ T cells, and FACS enriched TEMRA cells. V was trimmed by 4 bases and J by 6 bases, leaving 16 bases between them. There are 15 residues in the CDR3. The TCR comes from a human donor with multiple sclerosis. The sample consisted of CD4+ T cells from PBMCs. The chain has TRBV12-3 or TRBV12-4 and TRBJ1-5; no clear D. The CDR3 is CASSSPGERGQPQHF. The CDR3 coding sequence is TGTGCCAGCAGTTCCCCGGGAGAAAGAGGTCAGCCCCAGCATTTT.